The 27 T cell receptor beta chains below come from one sample, sequenced in a study of technical replicates of blood from a few donors. TCRdb's table, derived via immunoSEQ multiplex PCR, lists solely in-frame clones and lacks some. Seen here are 95,000 to 100,000 clones, 96% observed once, and the top ten hold approximately 0.2%. Sequences were obtained from T cells isolated from PBMCs. The source of these receptors is a human donor in good health.

The chain couples TRBV7-9 to TRBJ1-1; TRBD1 matches at 9 bases. J was trimmed by 3 bases and V by 5 bases; bases with no gene match: 4. Germline-derived CDR1 and CDR2 are SEHNR and FQNEAQ (reference sequence). This CDR3 is built from 14 residues. CDR3 DNA: TGTGCCAGCAGCCGCAGACAGGGGGACACTGAAGCTTTCTTT. It is translated as CASSRRQGDTEAFF.

V gene TRBV5-1 combines with J gene TRBJ1-1; 9 bases fit TRBD1. The germline gives CDR1 SGHRS, CDR2 YFSETQ. V lost 5 bases and J lost 1; bases outside the gene matches: 9. The CDR3 is made up of 16 amino acids. DNA for the CDR3: TGCGCCAGCAGATCGGGACAGGGCAGTTGGAACACTGAAGCTTTCTTT. Protein sequence: CASRSGQGSWNTEAFF.

V gene TRBV6-5 combines with J gene TRBJ1-3; D remains unclear. The CDR3 length is 13 residues. Trimming removed 4 bases from V and 5 bases from J, with 9 bases in between. The germline V gene encodes CDR1 MNHEY and CDR2 SVGAGI. CDR3 loop: CASSSPGRNTIYF. For the CDR3, the DNA is TGTGCCAGCAGTTCCCCGGGTCGAAACACCATATATTTT.

The chain combines TRBV19 with TRBJ2-7; 9 positions agree with TRBD1. Germline values: CDR1 LNHDA, CDR2 SQIVND (reference sequence). CDR3 size: 18 residues. Losses at the gene ends were 8 bases for V and 1 base for J; bases not matched to a gene: 18. CDR3 in amino acids: CASSPFRDREAPSYEQYF. DNA of the CDR3: TGTGCCAGTTCCCCGTTTCGGGACAGGGAAGCCCCATCCTACGAGCAGTACTTC.

The chain is built from TRBV11-2 and TRBJ2-1, with unresolved D. The CDR3 is 12 amino acids. V shed 5 bases and J shed 3 bases, with 5 bases lying between them. Germline-derived CDR1 and CDR2 are SGHAT and FQNNGV. This CDR3 reads CASSASYNEQFF. The CDR3 region has the DNA TGTGCCAGCAGCGCCAGCTACAATGAGCAGTTCTTC. Looking up the rest from reference TRBV11-2 and TRBJ2-1 gives the full variable domain: EAGVAQSPRYKIIEKRQSVAFWCNPISGHATLYWYQQILGQGPKLLIQFQNNGVVDDSQLPKDRFSAERLKGVDSTLKIQPAKLEDSAVYLCASSASYNEQFFGPGTRLTVL.

The rearrangement links TRBV19 to TRBJ1-1, with D possibly matching TRBD1 (5 bases). The CDR3 sequence is 15 residues long. Trimming shortened V by 5 bases and J by 1 base, and 14 bases separated the two germline ends. The germline V gene has CDR1 LNHDA and CDR2 SQIVND (reference sequence). CDR3 DNA: TGTGCCAGTAGTTTTCCACACACAGGGAACACTGAAGCTTTCTTT. Its protein is CASSFPHTGNTEAFF.

The chain couples TRBV5-4 to TRBJ2-3, with a weak D call TRBD2 (5 bases). The CDR3 totals 17 residues. V shed 5 bases and J shed 2 bases, with 21 bases lying between them. Germline CDR1 reads SGHNT; CDR2 reads YYREEE (reference sequence). CDR3 sequence reads: CASSPRGPLSLTDTQYF. CDR3 nucleotide sequence: TGTGCCAGCAGTCCCCGGGGTCCTCTCTCGCTCACAGATACGCAGTATTTT.

This sequence joins TRBV11-1 and TRBJ2-5; 14 nucleotides line up with TRBD2. Germline CDR1 is SGHAT and CDR2 is FQDESV (reference sequence). The junction had 9 bases not matched to a gene; V was cut back by 11 bases and J by 4 bases. The CDR3 runs 15 residues. Here the CDR3 DNA reads TGTGCCTCTGGGGGACTAGCGGGAGATGGAGAGACCCAGTACTTC. It codes for CASGGLAGDGETQYF. Full variable domain (missing parts from reference TRBV11-1 and TRBJ2-5): EAEVAQSPRYKITEKSQAVAFWCDPISGHATLYWYRQILGQGPELLVQFQDESVVDDSQLPKDRFSAERLKGVDSTLKIQPAELGDSAMYLCASGGLAGDGETQYFGPGTRLLVL.

The CDR3 sequence is CASGHPQGGAGEKLFF. DNA of the CDR3: TGTGCTAGTGGCCACCCCCAAGGGGGCGCGGGTGAAAAACTGTTTTTT. The V call is TRBV12-5, the J call TRBJ1-4; the match to TRBD1 covers 7 bases. Germline-derived CDR1 and CDR2 are LGHNT and FRNRAP. V lost 6 bases and J lost 7; bases outside the gene matches: 14. This CDR3 is 16 amino acids long.

CDR3 loop: CASSESSVQGSNEQFF. CDR3 coding DNA: TGTGCCAGCAGTGAATCGTCCGTGCAGGGGAGCAATGAGCAGTTCTTC. The chain employs TRBV25-1 and TRBJ2-1; D is perhaps TRBD1 (6 bases). V lost 1 base, J lost 6 bases, and 16 bases lay in between. Germline V gene lookup returns CDR1 MGHDK and CDR2 SYGVNS. The CDR3 totals 16 residues.

The chain uses TRBV10-3 and TRBJ2-3; possible D gene TRBD2, 7 bases. Germline loops: CDR1 ENHRY, CDR2 SYGVKD. The CDR3 totals 13 residues. Between the trimmed V and J ends, which lost 7 bases and 6 bases, there was a span of 14 bases. CDR3 in DNA: TGTGCCATCAACGGGGGGCAGATGGATACGCAGTATTTT. Translating it yields CAINGGQMDTQYF.

This clone was observed a single time. V gene TRBV28 combines with J gene TRBJ2-7, with D tentatively TRBD1 (5 bases). This CDR3 is built from 13 residues. Trimming took off 4 bases at V and 5 bases at J, with 12 bases between the two ends. CDR1 and CDR2 (germline): MDHEN, SYDVKM. The CDR3 spells CASSSTVNHEQYF. The CDR3 nucleotides read TGTGCCAGCAGTTCGACAGTGAACCACGAGCAGTACTTC.

The chain is built from TRBV27 and TRBJ2-1; TRBD1 matches at 8 bases. This CDR3 has 14 amino acids. The germline gives CDR1 MNHEY, CDR2 SMNVEV (reference sequence). Trimming at V came to 6 bases and at J to 2 bases, leaving 3 bases not matched to a gene. The CDR3 bases are TGTGCCAGCAGCTGGACAGGGCCCTACAATGAGCAGTTCTTC. It is translated as CASSWTGPYNEQFF.

The chain carries TRBV6-1 and TRBJ1-1; 7 bases are a match to TRBD1. The CDR3 is made up of 17 amino acids. The V segment lost 1 base and the J segment 1 base; nucleotides outside the gene matches: 9. CDR1 MNHNS and CDR2 SASEGT come from the germline V gene. Here the CDR3 reads CASSEDGIRGRNTEAFF. Written as DNA, the CDR3 is TGTGCCAGCAGTGAAGACGGGATAAGGGGGCGGAACACTGAAGCTTTCTTT.

This clone was picked up one time. V and J are TRBV7-9 and TRBJ1-3; D not certain. CDR3 length equals 13 residues. Germline V gives CDR1 SEHNR, CDR2 FQNEAQ (reference sequence). Trimming took off 4 bases at V and 2 bases at J, with 6 bases between the two ends. The DNA of the CDR3 is TGTGCCAGCAGCTCCCTACCTGGAAACACCATATATTTT. Residues: CASSSLPGNTIYF.

This chain uses TRBV2 with TRBJ2-2; TRBD2 agrees at 14 bases. The V gene end was trimmed by 6 bases and the J gene end by 0 bases; junction bases not matched to a gene: 6. Germline V lookup: CDR1 SNHLY, CDR2 FYNNEI. The CDR3 extends over 18 amino acids. The chain's CDR3 is CASRVTSGGVSNTGELFF. The CDR3 nucleotides are TGTGCCAGCAGGGTGACTAGCGGGGGGGTTTCGAACACCGGGGAGCTGTTTTTT.

The chain is built from TRBV23-1 and TRBJ2-2, with D possibly being TRBD1 (6 bases). TRBV23-1 is known as an ORF, though its function is uncertain. Deletions cut 6 bases from V and 0 bases from J, with 14 bases between. There are 16 residues in the CDR3. As DNA, the CDR3 is TGCGCCAGCAGCGTGGACAGCCTCGCGAACACCGGGGAGCTGTTTTTT. Translation: CASSVDSLANTGELFF.

The CDR3 sequence: CASSPLAGLREQYF. CDR3 DNA sequence: TGTGCCAGCAGTCCCTTGGCGGGACTACGCGAGCAGTACTTC. V gene TRBV6-5 combines with J gene TRBJ2-7; 7 bases agree with TRBD2. Germline assignment: CDR1 MNHEY and CDR2 SVGAGI. This CDR3 spans 14 amino acids. The V and J ends lost 5 bases and 6 bases, in that order; junction bases with no gene match: 10.

The rearrangement links TRBV7-8 to TRBJ2-1; 11 bases match TRBD2. The junction had 13 bases not matched to a gene; V was cut back by 5 bases and J by 7 bases. Germline V lookup: CDR1 SGHVS, CDR2 FQNEAQ. The CDR3 has 17 residues. The CDR3 region is CASSTPVAGGPRNEQFF. The CDR3 DNA reads as TGTGCCAGCAGCACACCAGTAGCGGGAGGGCCCAGGAATGAGCAGTTCTTC.

The chain has TRBV4-1 and TRBJ2-7; D perhaps matches TRBD2 (6 bases). The length of the CDR3 is 13 residues. Trimming cost V 4 bases and J 3 bases, with 10 bases left between them. Germline CDR1 and CDR2: MGHRA and YSYEKL. CDR3 in amino acids: CASSPREDYEQYF. The CDR3 region has the DNA TGCGCCAGCAGCCCCAGGGAGGACTACGAGCAGTACTTC.

This clone was counted once. This chain's CDR3 is CASSQTGQETQYF. CDR3 sequence (DNA): TGCGCCAGCAGCCAAACAGGGCAAGAGACCCAGTACTTC. This chain links TRBV4-1 with TRBJ2-5; D possibly corresponds to TRBD1 (6 bases). Trimming shortened V by 2 bases and J by 2 bases, and 6 bases separated the two germline ends. The V gene's germline CDR1 is MGHRA and CDR2 YSYEKL. The CDR3 runs 13 residues.

This chain joins TRBV6-6 and TRBJ1-2; D may be TRBD1 (5 bases). The length of the CDR3 is 14 residues. Germline loops: CDR1 MNHNY, CDR2 SVGAGI (reference sequence). V shed 6 bases and J shed 5 bases, with 16 bases lying between them. The CDR3 region has the DNA TGTGCCAGCAGGTACACGGGACTGAATTATGGCTACACCTTC. As protein: CASRYTGLNYGYTF.

The J gene is TRBJ1-2, the V gene TRBV10-3; TRBD1 agrees at 7 bases. This CDR3 spans 15 amino acids. Trimming at V came to 5 bases and at J to 4 bases, leaving 10 bases not matched to a gene. Germline CDR1 reads ENHRY; CDR2 reads SYGVKD. The CDR3 DNA follows: TGTGCCATCAGTACGGACAGGATCCCTCCCTATGGCTACACCTTC. Translating it yields CAISTDRIPPYGYTF.

The chain couples TRBV30 to TRBJ2-3; D call uncertain. Germline V gene sequence: CDR1 GTSNPN, CDR2 SVGIG (reference sequence). Trimming stripped 5 bases from V and 2 bases from J, with 17 bases between. This CDR3 spans 15 amino acids. CDR3 region: CAWEATHSHTDTQYF. The CDR3 DNA reads as TGTGCCTGGGAGGCGACCCATTCCCACACAGATACGCAGTATTTT. Combining the CDR3 with reference TRBV30 and TRBJ2-3 gives the whole variable domain SQTIHQWPATLVQPVGSPLSLECTVEGTSNPNLYWYRQAAGRGLQLLFYSVGIGQISSEVPQNLSASRPQDRQFILSSKKLLLSDSGFYLCAWEATHSHTDTQYFGPGTRLTVL.

The rearrangement uses TRBV14 and TRBJ1-4; D is uncertain. Germline values: CDR1 SGHDN, CDR2 FVKESK. Trimming shortened V by 0 bases and J by 10 bases, and 15 bases separated the two germline ends. CDR3 length: 15 amino acids. The CDR3 nucleotides read TGTGCCAGCAGCCAAGATGAGGGTGTAGGGCCAAAACTGTTTTTT. It encodes CASSQDEGVGPKLFF.

This clone was seen a single time. V usage is TRBV6-5 and J usage is TRBJ2-1; 11 positions agree with TRBD2. The germline CDR1 and CDR2 sequences are MNHEY and SVGAGI. The V and J ends lost 3 bases and 6 bases, in that order; junction bases with no gene match: 7. CDR3 size: 16 residues. The CDR3 DNA reads as TGTGCCAGCAGTTATGTAGCGGGAGGGGAGAGCAATGAGCAGTTCTTC. It yields the protein CASSYVAGGESNEQFF.

The V call is TRBV21-1, the J call TRBJ1-2; no check of the table's D call, TRBD1, against the DNA was made. TRBV21-1 is an annotated pseudogene. The length of the CDR3 is 15 residues. CDR3 residues: CASSPRTGGRDGYTF. CDR3 bases: TGTGCCAGCAGCCCGCGGACAGGGGGAAGGGATGGCTACACCTTC.